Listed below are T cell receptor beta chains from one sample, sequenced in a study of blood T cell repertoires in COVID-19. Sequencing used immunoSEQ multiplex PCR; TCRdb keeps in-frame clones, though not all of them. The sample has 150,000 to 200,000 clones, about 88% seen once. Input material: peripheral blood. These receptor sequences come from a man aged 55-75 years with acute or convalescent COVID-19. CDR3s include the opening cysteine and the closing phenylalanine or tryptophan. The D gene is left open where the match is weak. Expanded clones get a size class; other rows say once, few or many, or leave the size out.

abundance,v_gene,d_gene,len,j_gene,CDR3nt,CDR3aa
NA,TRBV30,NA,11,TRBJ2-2,TGTGCCTGGATTTTAGAGGAGGAGCTGTTTTTT,CAWILEEELFF
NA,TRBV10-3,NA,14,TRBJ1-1,TGTGCCATCAGTGAGGGAACAGTGAACACTGAAGCTTTCTTT,CAISEGTVNTEAFF
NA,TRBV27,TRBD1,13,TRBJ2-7,TGTGCCAGCAGTTTCAGGGGGACCTACGAGCAGTACTTC,CASSFRGTYEQYF
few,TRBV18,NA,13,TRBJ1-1,TGTGCCAGCTCACCACTTGTAAACACTGAAGCTTTCTTT,CASSPLVNTEAFF
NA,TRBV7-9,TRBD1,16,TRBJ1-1,TGTGCCAGCAGCTTATGGGGCGGGACAGCGAACACTGAAGCTTTCTTT,CASSLWGGTANTEAFF
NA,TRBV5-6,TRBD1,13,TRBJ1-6,TGTGCCAGCAGCCCCAGGGGGAATTCACCCCTCCACTTT,CASSPRGNSPLHF
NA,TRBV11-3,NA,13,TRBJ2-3,TGTGCCAGCAGCTTAGGACACATAGATACGCAGTATTTT,CASSLGHIDTQYF
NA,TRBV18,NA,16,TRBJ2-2,TGTGCCAGCTCACCCCGGACAGCCTCAGGGACCGGGGAGCTGTTTTTT,CASSPRTASGTGELFF
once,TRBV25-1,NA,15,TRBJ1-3,TGTGCCAGCAGTGAAGGGCCGGGGGCTGGAAACACCATATATTTT,CASSEGPGAGNTIYF
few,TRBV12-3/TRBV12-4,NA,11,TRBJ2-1,TGTGCCAGCACCGCGAAAGTTGAGCAGTTCTTC,CASTAKVEQFF
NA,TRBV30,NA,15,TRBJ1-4,TGTGCCTGGAGTGTAGATGCGCAGGGAGGAGAAAAACTGTTTTTT,CAWSVDAQGGEKLFF
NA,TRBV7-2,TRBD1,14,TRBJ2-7,TGTGCCAGCAGCGCACAGGGGTCTTCCCGCGAGCAGTACTTC,CASSAQGSSREQYF
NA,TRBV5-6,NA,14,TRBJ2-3,TGTGCCAGCAGCTCGTCAGGGGTTGGAGATACGCAGTATTTT,CASSSSGVGDTQYF
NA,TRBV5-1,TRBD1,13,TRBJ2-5,TGCGCCAGCAGCGGGACAGGGGTGGAGACCCAGTACTTC,CASSGTGVETQYF
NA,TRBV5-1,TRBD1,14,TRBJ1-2,TGCGCCAGCAGGATACAGGGGGCGCAACATGGCTACACCTTC,CASRIQGAQHGYTF
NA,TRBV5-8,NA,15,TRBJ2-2,TGTGCCAGCACCCCAAACAGGGCCCTGGGCGGGGAGCTGTTTTTT,CASTPNRALGGELFF
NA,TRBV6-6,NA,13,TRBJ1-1,TGTGCCAGTGCTCTAACTCCGGAGGCTGAAGCTTTCTTT,CASALTPEAEAFF
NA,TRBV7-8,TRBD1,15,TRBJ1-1,TGTGCCAGCAGCTTAGCGGGGACAGGGCGTCATGAAGCTTTCTTT,CASSLAGTGRHEAFF
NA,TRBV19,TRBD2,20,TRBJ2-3,TGTGCCAGTAGTATAGGGGTGGTAGCGGGGGGGCCTTCATTCACAGATACGCAGTATTTT,CASSIGVVAGGPSFTDTQYF
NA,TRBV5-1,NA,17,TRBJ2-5,TGCGCCAGCAGCTTGGTCCTTCAGGGCAGGACCCAAGAGACCCAGTACTTC,CASSLVLQGRTQETQYF
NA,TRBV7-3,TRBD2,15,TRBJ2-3,TGTGCCAGCAGACCCACTAGCGGGCGCACAGATACGCAGTATTTT,CASRPTSGRTDTQYF
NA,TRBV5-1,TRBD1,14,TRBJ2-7,TGCGCCAGCACCGAATTGACAGGGGCCCACGAGCAGTACTTC,CASTELTGAHEQYF
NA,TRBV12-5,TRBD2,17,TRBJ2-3,TGTGCTAGTGAAGGACTAGCGGGGGGCCGTAAGACAGATACGCAGTATTTT,CASEGLAGGRKTDTQYF
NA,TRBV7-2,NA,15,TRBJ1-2,TGTGCCAGCACCCGCACGTTCGGGGTTAACTATGGCTACACCTTC,CASTRTFGVNYGYTF
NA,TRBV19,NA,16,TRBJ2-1,TGTGCCAGTAGTGACTACCACAGAAACTCCAACAATGAGCAGTTCTTC,CASSDYHRNSNNEQFF
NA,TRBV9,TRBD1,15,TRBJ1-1,TGTGCCAGCAGCATAGGAGGCAGGGGGGACACTGAAGCTTTCTTT,CASSIGGRGDTEAFF
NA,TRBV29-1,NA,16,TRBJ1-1,TGCAGCGCCGGAGGGCCGGGGGGGGCAATGAACACTGAAGCTTTCTTT,CSAGGPGGAMNTEAFF
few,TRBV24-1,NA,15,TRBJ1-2,TGTGCCACCAGTGACTCAGGTCCACGGCTCTATGGCTACACCTTC,CATSDSGPRLYGYTF
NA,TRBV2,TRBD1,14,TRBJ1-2,TGTGCCAGCAGGGGGGACAGGGTTAACTATGGCTACACCTTC,CASRGDRVNYGYTF
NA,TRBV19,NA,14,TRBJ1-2,TGTGCCAGTAGCCCCAAGACACCGCTCTATGGCTACACCTTC,CASSPKTPLYGYTF
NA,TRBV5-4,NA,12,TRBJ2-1,TGTGCCAGCAGTATAACCTACAATGAGCAGTTCTTC,CASSITYNEQFF
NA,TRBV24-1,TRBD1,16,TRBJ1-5,TGTGCCACCAGTGACGTGACAGGGGTGGGCAATCAGCCCCAGCATTTT,CATSDVTGVGNQPQHF
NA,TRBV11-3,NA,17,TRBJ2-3,TGTGCCAGCAGCTTATACCCGACAGAGACTAGCACAGATACGCAGTATTTT,CASSLYPTETSTDTQYF
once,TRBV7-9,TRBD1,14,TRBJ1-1,TGTGCCAGCAGCTTAGCGCGACAGGGGGATGTAGCTTTCTTT,CASSLARQGDVAFF
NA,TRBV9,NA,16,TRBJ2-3,TGTGCCAGCAGCGTAGAAGGGGGACGTATCACAGATACGCAGTATTTT,CASSVEGGRITDTQYF
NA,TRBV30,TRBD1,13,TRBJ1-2,TGTGCCTGGGACAGGGCCGCTTTCTATGGCTACACCTTC,CAWDRAAFYGYTF
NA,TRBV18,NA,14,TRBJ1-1,TGTGCCAGCGTCACCACAGGCGGGAACACTGAAGCTTTCTTT,CASVTTGGNTEAFF
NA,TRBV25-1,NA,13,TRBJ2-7,TGTGCCAGCAGTGCAAAGGGGGCCTACGAGCAGTACTTC,CASSAKGAYEQYF
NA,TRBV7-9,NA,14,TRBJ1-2,TGTGCCAGCAGCTTAGCTGGGCTCGACTATGGCTACACCTTC,CASSLAGLDYGYTF
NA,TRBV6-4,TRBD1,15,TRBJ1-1,TGTGCCAGCAGTCGGGCAGGGGGCTTGAGCACTGAAGCTTTCTTT,CASSRAGGLSTEAFF
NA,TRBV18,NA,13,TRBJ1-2,TGTGCCAGCTCACCACGTCATTCCGAGGGCTACACCTTC,CASSPRHSEGYTF
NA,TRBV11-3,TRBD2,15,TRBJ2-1,TGTGCCAGCAGCCTTCGGACTAGCGGGGTCGATGAGCAGTTCTTC,CASSLRTSGVDEQFF
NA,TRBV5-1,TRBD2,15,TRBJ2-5,TGCGCCAGCAGCTTGAGTAGCGGGAATGTGGAGACCCAGTACTTC,CASSLSSGNVETQYF
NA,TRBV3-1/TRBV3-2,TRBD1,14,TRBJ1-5,TGTGCCAGCAGCCTCGGACAGGCGGGTCAGCCCCAGCATTTT,CASSLGQAGQPQHF
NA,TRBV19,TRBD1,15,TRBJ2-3,TGTGCCAGTACCCACTCCGGGACAGGCACAGATACGCAGTATTTT,CASTHSGTGTDTQYF
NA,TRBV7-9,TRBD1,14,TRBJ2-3,TGTGCCAGCAGCTTAGGGACAGGGCTAGATACGCAGTATTTT,CASSLGTGLDTQYF
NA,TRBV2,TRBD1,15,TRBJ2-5,TGTGCCAGCAGGGGGGACAGGGGGAAGGGAGAGACCCAGTACTTC,CASRGDRGKGETQYF
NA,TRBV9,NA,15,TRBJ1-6,TGTGCCAGCAGCCGCTTACAGGGTGTTAATTCACCCCTCCACTTT,CASSRLQGVNSPLHF